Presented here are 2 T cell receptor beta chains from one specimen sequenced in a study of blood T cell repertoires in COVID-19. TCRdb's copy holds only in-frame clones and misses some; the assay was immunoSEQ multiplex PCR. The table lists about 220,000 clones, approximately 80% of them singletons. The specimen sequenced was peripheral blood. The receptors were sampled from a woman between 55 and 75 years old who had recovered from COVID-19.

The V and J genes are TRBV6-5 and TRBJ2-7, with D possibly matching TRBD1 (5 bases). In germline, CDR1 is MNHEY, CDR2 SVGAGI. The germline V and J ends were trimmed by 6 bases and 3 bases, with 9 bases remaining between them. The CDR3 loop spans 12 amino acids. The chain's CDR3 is CASSYQGYEQYF. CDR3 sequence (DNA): TGTGCCAGCAGCTATCAGGGCTACGAGCAGTACTTC.

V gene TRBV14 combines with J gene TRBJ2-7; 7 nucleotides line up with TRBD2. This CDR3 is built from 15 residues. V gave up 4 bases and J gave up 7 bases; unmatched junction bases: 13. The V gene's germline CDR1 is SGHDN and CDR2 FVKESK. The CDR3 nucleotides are TGTGCCAGCAGCCCTCTTACAGGACTAGTTTTGGAGCAGTACTTC. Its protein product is CASSPLTGLVLEQYF.